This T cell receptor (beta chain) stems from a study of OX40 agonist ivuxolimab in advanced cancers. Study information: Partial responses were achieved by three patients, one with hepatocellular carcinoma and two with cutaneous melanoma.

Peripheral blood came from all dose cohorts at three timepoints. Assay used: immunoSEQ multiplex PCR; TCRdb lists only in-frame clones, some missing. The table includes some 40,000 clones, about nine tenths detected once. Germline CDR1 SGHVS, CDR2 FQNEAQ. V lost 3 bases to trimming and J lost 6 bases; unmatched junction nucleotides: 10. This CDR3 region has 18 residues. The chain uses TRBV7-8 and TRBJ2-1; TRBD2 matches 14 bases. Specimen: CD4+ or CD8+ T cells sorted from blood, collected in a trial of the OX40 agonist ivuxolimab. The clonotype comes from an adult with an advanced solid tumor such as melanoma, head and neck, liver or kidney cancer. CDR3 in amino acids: CASSFRTTGTSGSNEQFF. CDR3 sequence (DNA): TGTGCCAGCAGCTTTCGGACTACCGGGACTAGCGGGAGCAATGAGCAGTTCTTC.